Below, 20 T cell receptor beta chains from the same sample are listed, as sequenced in a study of T cells in localized non-small cell lung cancer. Assay: immunoSEQ multiplex PCR; the TCRdb copy retains only in-frame clones and omits some. The data hold roughly 35,000 clones, with around 93% observed a single time. The sample in question was peripheral blood, obtained before any cancer treatment. The receptors originated from a female donor over 55 with stage I lung adenocarcinoma.

This chain links TRBV19 with TRBJ2-5; TRBD2 might be the D (6 bases). CDR1 and CDR2 from the germline V gene are LNHDA and SQIVND (reference sequence). The CDR3 is made up of 14 amino acids. V lost 5 bases and J 4 bases, leaving 14 bases between the germline ends. The CDR3 sequence is CASSVTGGRETQYF. The DNA of the CDR3 is TGTGCCAGTAGTGTTACAGGAGGGAGAGAGACCCAGTACTTC.

This clone showed up just once. The chain has TRBV28 and TRBJ1-1, with a weak D call TRBD1 (6 bases). Germline V gene data show CDR1 as MDHEN and CDR2 as SYDVKM. V lost 3 bases, J lost 5 bases, and 13 bases lay in between. This CDR3 has 14 residues. CDR3 bases: TGTGCCAGCAGTTTTGGCAGGGGTCGGACTGAAGCTTTCTTT. Translated: CASSFGRGRTEAFF.

J is TRBJ2-3 and V is TRBV5-6, with TRBD1 matching over 9 bases. The CDR3 loop spans 16 amino acids. Germline lookup yields CDR1 SGHDT and CDR2 YYEEEE. Trimming took 6 bases from V and 2 from J; bases not matched to a gene: 10. The CDR3 here is CASNWLTGGITDTQYF. The DNA of the CDR3 is TGTGCCAGCAACTGGTTGACAGGGGGTATCACAGATACGCAGTATTTT.

The V call is TRBV6-5, the J call TRBJ1-6; 7 bases map to TRBD1. CDR1 MNHEY and CDR2 SVGAGI come from the germline V gene. This CDR3 comprises 14 residues. Losses at the gene ends were 6 bases for V and 7 bases for J; bases not matched to a gene: 6. The CDR3 DNA is TGTGCCAGCAGACAGGGACAGCAGAATTCACCCCTCCACTTT. This codes for CASRQGQQNSPLHF.

The chain links TRBV18 to TRBJ1-1, with 9 bases that match TRBD1. The CDR3 loop spans 16 amino acids. V gave up 3 bases and J gave up 1 base; unmatched junction bases: 6. Germline CDR1 KGHSH, CDR2 LQKENI. CDR3 DNA sequence: TGTGCCAGCTCACCCGGGACAGGGAATAGGAACACTGAAGCTTTCTTT. Translated, it gives CASSPGTGNRNTEAFF.

V usage is TRBV7-7 and J usage is TRBJ2-1, with 8 bases that match TRBD1. The germline CDR1 and CDR2 sequences are SSHAT and FNYEAQ (reference sequence). This CDR3 is 15 amino acids long. The junction had 7 bases not matched to a gene; V was cut back by 3 bases and J by 6 bases. The CDR3 sequence is CASSFGQGNVNEQFF. In DNA, the CDR3 is TGTGCCAGCAGCTTCGGACAGGGAAATGTCAATGAGCAGTTCTTC.

The chain uses TRBV7-9 and TRBJ2-3, with D perhaps TRBD2 (5 bases). V was clipped by 0 bases and J by 0 bases, with 10 bases between them. Germline V lookup: CDR1 SEHNR, CDR2 FQNEAQ (reference sequence). The CDR3 extends over 16 amino acids. CDR3 DNA sequence: TGTGCCAGCAGCTTAGCGTCCAGCGGAAGCACAGATACGCAGTATTTT. Translated: CASSLASSGSTDTQYF.

The rearrangement uses TRBV25-1 and TRBJ1-2; 12 bases are a match to TRBD1. Germline V gene sequence: CDR1 MGHDK, CDR2 SYGVNS. The CDR3 totals 18 residues. Unmatched junction bases numbered 19, after V lost 9 bases and J lost 5 bases. The CDR3 reads CASSGQGAADYPVYGYTF. DNA for the CDR3: TGTGCCAGTTCGGGACAGGGGGCCGCCGACTACCCCGTATATGGCTACACCTTC.

A few counts support this clone. The CDR3 coding sequence is TGTGCCAGCAGCTTGGGGACAGGGGGTTTGGCTAATGAAAAACTGTTTTTT. Amino acid sequence: CASSLGTGGLANEKLFF. This chain joins TRBV5-4 and TRBJ1-4, with 10 bases identical to TRBD1. Germline loops: CDR1 SGHNT, CDR2 YYREEE (reference sequence). The V and J ends lost 0 bases and 3 bases, in that order; junction bases with no gene match: 5. This CDR3 contains 17 residues.

This clone was counted once. The rearrangement uses TRBV10-2 and TRBJ2-5; 10 bases line up with TRBD1. The CDR3 has 16 residues. V gave up 4 bases and J gave up 0 bases; unmatched junction bases: 5. Looked up from germline, CDR1 is WSHSY and CDR2 is SAAADI. Here the CDR3 reads CASSGQGAPYQETQYF. The CDR3 DNA reads TGCGCCAGCAGTGGACAGGGGGCCCCGTACCAAGAGACCCAGTACTTC.

In this sample, this clone turned up a few times. CDR3 sequence: CASRSGSSYEQYV. The CDR3 nucleotides are TGTGCCAGCAGAAGCGGGAGCTCCTACGAGCAGTACGTC. This chain links TRBV2 with TRBJ2-7; TRBD2 matches at 8 bases. With 6 bases clipped from V and 0 bases from J, the junction kept 1 base outside the gene matches. Germline lookup yields CDR1 SNHLY and CDR2 FYNNEI. There are 13 residues in the CDR3.

The chain links TRBV10-3 to TRBJ2-3; unclear D gene. Looked up from germline, CDR1 is ENHRY and CDR2 is SYGVKD. With 3 bases removed from V and 4 bases from J, the gap between germline ends came to 8 bases. The CDR3 contains 13 residues. The CDR3 sequence: CAISEQGADTQYF. The DNA of the CDR3 is TGTGCCATCAGTGAACAAGGAGCAGATACGCAGTATTTT.

The J gene is TRBJ1-5, the V gene TRBV6-5; maybe TRBD1 (6 bases). The CDR3 runs to 13 residues. From germline, CDR1 is MNHEY and CDR2 SVGAGI. Trimming removed 6 bases from V and 2 bases from J, with 8 bases in between. The CDR3 spells CASRRQGNQPQHF. CDR3 nucleotides: TGTGCCAGCAGAAGACAGGGCAATCAGCCCCAGCATTTT.

This chain uses TRBV5-6 with TRBJ1-1; D is ambiguous. This CDR3 contains 13 residues. Trimming took off 2 bases at V and 4 bases at J, with 9 bases between the two ends. CDR1 is SGHDT and CDR2 is YYEEEE in the germline V gene. In DNA, the CDR3 is TGTGCCAGCAGCTTAGGTGGAGGCACTGAAGCTTTCTTT. It encodes CASSLGGGTEAFF. Based on the CDR3 plus reference TRBV5-6 and TRBJ1-1, the full variable domain is DAGVTQSPTHLIKTRGQQVTLRCSPKSGHDTVSWYQQALGQGPQFIFQYYEEEERQRGNFPDRFSGHQFPNYSSELNVNALLLGDSALYLCASSLGGGTEAFFGQGTRLTVV.

This sequence joins TRBV15 and TRBJ1-2; D call uncertain. CDR3 length: 15 amino acids. The germline gives CDR1 LNHNV, CDR2 YYDKDF (reference sequence). Trimming stripped 0 bases from V and 0 bases from J, with 8 bases between. CDR3 loop: CATSRDRGSNYGYTF. The CDR3 bases are TGTGCCACCAGCAGAGATCGTGGTTCTAACTATGGCTACACCTTC.

The rearrangement uses TRBV27 and TRBJ1-2; no firm D call. The germline V gene encodes CDR1 MNHEY and CDR2 SMNVEV (reference sequence). Trimming stripped 4 bases from V and 8 bases from J, with 14 bases between. This CDR3 spans 13 amino acids. CDR3 sequence (DNA): TGTGCCAGCAGTTCCCGAGATCGGTCCGGCTACACCTTC. Protein sequence: CASSSRDRSGYTF.

The chain carries TRBV5-1 and TRBJ2-5; D uncertain. The CDR3 has 13 residues. Germline V lookup: CDR1 SGHRS, CDR2 YFSETQ. V lost 8 bases to trimming and J lost 5 bases, with 16 bases between them. For the CDR3, the DNA is TGCGCCAGTCACGTGGGCCCAAGGGAGACCCAGTACTTC. This codes for CASHVGPRETQYF.

In this sample, this clone turned up a few times. This rearrangement joins TRBV19 to TRBJ1-5; D might be TRBD1 (5 bases). Trimming removed 2 bases from V and 6 bases from J, with 11 bases in between. CDR1 and CDR2 (germline): LNHDA, SQIVND (reference sequence). The length of the CDR3 is 14 residues. The CDR3 region is CASSISGSGQPQHF. The CDR3 nucleotides read TGTGCCAGTAGTATATCAGGGTCTGGTCAGCCCCAGCATTTT.

The chain has TRBV7-3 and TRBJ2-1, with TRBD2 identical over 8 bases. Looked up from germline, CDR1 is SGHTA and CDR2 is FQGTGA. V gave up 5 bases and J gave up 8 bases; unmatched junction bases: 14. This CDR3 is built from 16 residues. CDR3 sequence reads: CASSPPPGLGVYEQFF. The CDR3 nucleotides read TGTGCCAGCAGCCCACCACCGGGACTAGGGGTATATGAGCAGTTCTTC.

The rearrangement joins TRBV6-4 to TRBJ2-2, with a possible D match to TRBD1 (6 bases). This CDR3 has 14 amino acids. The germline CDR1 and CDR2 sequences are MRHNA and SNTAGT. V lost 6 bases to trimming and J lost 1 base, with 9 bases between them. CDR3 protein: CASSIQGNTGELFF. CDR3 bases: TGTGCCAGCAGCATACAGGGGAACACCGGGGAGCTGTTTTTT.